What follows are 22 T cell receptor beta chains derived from one specimen sequenced in a study of shared clonotypes between healthy human individuals. The data were produced by immunoSEQ multiplex PCR, yet TCRdb's version contains in-frame clones alone and is incomplete. The sample records approximately 980,000 clones, over 60% being singletons. Material for sequencing was memory CD4+ T cells sorted from blood. Subset noted: CD45RA-negative fraction. The receptors here all came from a man between 18 and 35 years old in good health.

The J gene is TRBJ2-7, the V gene TRBV11-2, with 7 bases matching TRBD1. From germline, CDR1 is SGHAT and CDR2 FQNNGV. The CDR3 sequence is 16 residues long. The junction had 14 bases not matched to a gene; V was cut back by 4 bases and J by 5 bases. CDR3 in DNA: TGTGCCAGCAGCTCAAGGGGGACAGCAAGGGGTCACGAGCAGTACTTC. Translation gives CASSSRGTARGHEQYF.

The chain is built from TRBV7-2 and TRBJ2-2; 7 bases are a match to TRBD2. The V gene end was trimmed by 0 bases and the J gene end by 2 bases; junction bases not matched to a gene: 3. Germline CDR1 is SGHTA and CDR2 is FQGNSA. The CDR3 is 16 residues long. CDR3 in amino acids: CASSLAGTTNTGELFF. The CDR3 region has the DNA TGTGCCAGCAGCTTAGCCGGGACTACAAACACCGGGGAGCTGTTTTTT.

This clone has only one observation. Germline is not matched at one junction end, which may reflect a read error. DNA for the CDR3: TGCGCCAGCAGGTTGGGGAGGGGGAACACTGAAGCTTTCTTT. Translated, it gives CASRLGRGNTEAFF. The rearrangement uses TRBV5-1 and TRBJ1-1; TRBD1 might be the D (5 bases). Germline V lookup: CDR1 SGHRS, CDR2 YFSETQ. The CDR3 covers 14 residues.

Comment on this clone: The same CDR3 can be traced to other DNA sequences in this sample. V gene TRBV5-1 combines with J gene TRBJ1-2, with 8 bases matching TRBD1. This CDR3 spans 14 amino acids. Trimming cost V 0 bases and J 4 bases; bases outside gene matches: 2. CDR1 and CDR2 (germline): SGHRS, YFSETQ. The CDR3 DNA is TGCGCCAGCAGCTTGGAGGACAGGGTCTATGGCTACACCTTC. This translates into CASSLEDRVYGYTF.

The V call is TRBV7-2, the J call TRBJ2-6; D unclear. Trimming took off 7 bases at V and 1 base at J, with 8 bases between the two ends. This CDR3 region has 14 residues. CDR1 and CDR2 (germline): SGHTA, FQGNSA. The chain's CDR3 is CASTIQSGANVLTF. Written as DNA, the CDR3 is TGTGCCAGCACAATCCAGTCTGGGGCCAACGTCCTGACTTTC.

This clone turned up a few times. This same CDR3 is encoded by further DNA sequences in the sample. The V call is TRBV6-1, the J call TRBJ1-2; no firm D call. V shed 0 bases and J shed 8 bases, with 4 bases lying between them. The CDR3 has 11 amino acids. Germline-derived CDR1 and CDR2 are MNHNS and SASEGT. The CDR3 region has the DNA TGTGCCAGCAGTGAAGCGCGCGGCTACACCTTC. Translation gives CASSEARGYTF.

The chain couples TRBV5-1 to TRBJ1-1, with D hard to call. Germline CDR1 is SGHRS and CDR2 is YFSETQ. V lost 4 bases and J lost 4, with 17 bases in between. The CDR3 is 15 residues long. CDR3 sequence (DNA): TGCGCCAGCAGCGAGATGGGCAGCTCTGGCACTGAAGCTTTCTTT. This translates into CASSEMGSSGTEAFF. Based on the CDR3 plus reference TRBV5-1 and TRBJ1-1, the full variable domain is KAGVTQTPRYLIKTRGQQVTLSCSPISGHRSVSWYQQTPGQGLQFLFEYFSETQRNKGNFPGRFSGRQFSNSRSEMNVSTLELGDSALYLCASSEMGSSGTEAFFGQGTRLTVV.

The chain employs TRBV5-4 and TRBJ2-1, with D maybe TRBD2 (6 bases). Germline lookup yields CDR1 SGHNT and CDR2 YYREEE (reference sequence). V lost 0 bases, J lost 9 bases, and 16 bases lay in between. The CDR3 covers 15 residues. The DNA for the CDR3 is TGTGCCAGCAGCTTGGATGCGGGAAGGCAAGGTGAGCAGTTCTTC. This encodes CASSLDAGRQGEQFF.

The genes are TRBV6-6 and TRBJ1-5, with no clear D. CDR3 length: 16 residues. The V and J ends lost 2 bases and 4 bases respectively, with 15 bases between them. CDR1 and CDR2 (germline): MNHNY, SVGAGI (reference sequence). CDR3 bases: TGTGCCAGCAGTTACACCCCTCCGCGAGGGAATCAGCCCCAGCATTTT. Translated: CASSYTPPRGNQPQHF.

The chain recombines TRBV5-1 with TRBJ1-1; TRBD1 aligns across 9 bases. This CDR3 spans 13 amino acids. Germline V lookup: CDR1 SGHRS, CDR2 YFSETQ. V dropped 0 bases and J dropped 11; count of bases not matched to a gene: 5. CDR3 amino acids: CASSLGTGGYAFF. The CDR3 bases are TGCGCCAGCAGCTTGGGAACAGGGGGCTACGCTTTCTTT.

This clone is a singleton in its sample. The chain carries TRBV5-8 and TRBJ2-3; the D gene is possibly TRBD2 (5 bases). The germline V and J ends were trimmed by 4 bases and 3 bases, with 9 bases remaining between them. Germline V lookup: CDR1 SGHTS, CDR2 YDEGEE. There are 13 residues in the CDR3. The CDR3 DNA reads as TGTGCCAGCAGCCCCCCGGGGACAGATACGCAGTATTTT. Its protein product is CASSPPGTDTQYF. Full variable domain (outside the CDR3, taken from reference TRBV5-8 and TRBJ2-3): EAGVTQSPTHLIKTRGQQATLRCSPISGHTSVYWYQQALGLGLQFLLWYDEGEERNRGNFPPRFSGRQFPNYSSELNVNALELEDSALYLCASSPPGTDTQYFGPGTRLTVL.

The V gene is TRBV18, the J gene TRBJ2-7; no firm D call. Germline values: CDR1 KGHSH, CDR2 LQKENI. Trimming took off 4 bases at V and 3 bases at J, with 16 bases between the two ends. This CDR3 has 15 amino acids. CDR3 coding DNA: TGTGCCAGCTCACAGACCGGCGGACCTTTCTACGAGCAGTACTTC. Translated, it gives CASSQTGGPFYEQYF.

This clone was seen more than once but under ten times. The V and J genes are TRBV6-6 and TRBJ2-5, with D possibly TRBD2 on 6 matching bases. The V and J ends lost 6 bases and 2 bases respectively, with 16 bases between them. This CDR3 contains 15 residues. Per germline, CDR1 MNHNY and CDR2 SVGAGI (reference sequence). The CDR3 is CASSQGGAQQETQYF. The CDR3 coding sequence is TGTGCCAGCAGCCAGGGAGGTGCGCAACAAGAGACCCAGTACTTC.

V usage is TRBV30 and J usage is TRBJ2-1; unclear D gene. V dropped 2 bases and J dropped 5 bases, with 7 bases sitting between them. The CDR3 sequence is 12 residues long. Looked up from germline, CDR1 is GTSNPN and CDR2 is SVGIG (reference sequence). The CDR3: CAWSLKDNEQFF. CDR3 DNA sequence: TGTGCCTGGAGTCTAAAAGACAATGAGCAGTTCTTC.

A word on this clone: Other DNA variants within this sample encode the same CDR3. V usage is TRBV7-6 and J usage is TRBJ2-5; the D gene is possibly TRBD2 (7 bases). V lost 2 bases and J lost 3, with 10 bases in between. Germline V gene data show CDR1 as SGHVS and CDR2 as FNYEAQ. The CDR3 has 14 residues. CDR3 in DNA: TGTGCCAGCAGCTTACGAGGGGGGGAAGAGACCCAGTACTTC. It yields the protein CASSLRGGEETQYF.

This chain uses TRBV27 with TRBJ1-1; possibly TRBD1 for D (5 bases). V lost 7 bases and J lost 1, with 10 bases in between. Germline V gene data show CDR1 as MNHEY and CDR2 as SMNVEV (reference sequence). The CDR3 has 13 residues. The CDR3 bases are TGTGCCAGCAAAGGGGATAGGAACACTGAAGCTTTCTTT. As protein: CASKGDRNTEAFF.

This clone has a single count. The rearrangement joins TRBV11-2 to TRBJ1-1, with a possible D match to TRBD1 (5 bases). The V end was cut by 1 base, the J end by 5 bases, with 14 bases between. This CDR3 region has 15 residues. CDR1 is SGHAT, CDR2 FQNNGV, per germline. CDR3 DNA sequence: TGTGCCAGCAGCTTAGGTACGGGGGTTCGGACTGAAGCTTTCTTT. Its protein product is CASSLGTGVRTEAFF.

This clone showed up just once. The chain links TRBV18 to TRBJ2-6; D remains ambiguous. Germline V lookup: CDR1 KGHSH, CDR2 LQKENI. V lost 2 bases, J lost 0 bases, and 11 bases lay in between. This CDR3 region has 17 residues. DNA for the CDR3: TGTGCCAGCTCACCATCCTTCCCATTCTCTGGGGCCAACGTCCTGACTTTC. Its protein product is CASSPSFPFSGANVLTF.

The V and J genes are TRBV25-1 and TRBJ1-4; TRBD1 matches at 9 bases. The CDR3 runs to 17 residues. CDR1 and CDR2 (germline): MGHDK, SYGVNS. V was pared by 6 bases and J by 4 bases, with 12 bases of the junction left unmatched. In nucleotides, the CDR3 is TGTGCCAGCAGGCGGGACAGGGTAGGTCACGGTAATGAAAAACTGTTTTTT. It codes for CASRRDRVGHGNEKLFF.

This clone appeared once. The chain combines TRBV27 with TRBJ1-3; the match to TRBD1 covers 8 bases. This CDR3 is built from 18 residues. Germline V gene data show CDR1 as MNHEY and CDR2 as SMNVEV (reference sequence). V trimming: 6 bases; J trimming: 4 bases; junction bases outside the gene matches: 17. CDR3 nucleotide sequence: TGTGCCAGCAGCCCATGGTCCGGACAGGGCGCTCCAGGAAACACCATATATTTT. It translates to CASSPWSGQGAPGNTIYF.

This clone has more than one count but fewer than ten. The sample contains more than one DNA sequence encoding this CDR3. The J gene is TRBJ1-2, the V gene TRBV6-6; D unclear. This CDR3 contains 13 residues. Trimming took 0 bases from V and 2 from J, leaving 4 bases between them. Germline V gene sequence: CDR1 MNHNY, CDR2 SVGAGI (reference sequence). CDR3 DNA sequence: TGTGCCAGCAGTTACTCAGAGAACTATGGCTACACCTTC. This gives the protein CASSYSENYGYTF.

The chain employs TRBV25-1 and TRBJ1-1; D gene uncertain. V gave up 5 bases and J gave up 5 bases, with 15 bases separating them. Germline V gene data show CDR1 as MGHDK and CDR2 as SYGVNS. This CDR3 spans 14 amino acids. CDR3 amino acids: CASSPAVLWTEAFF. The DNA for the CDR3 is TGTGCCAGCAGTCCCGCGGTCCTGTGGACTGAAGCTTTCTTT.